This T cell receptor beta chain was sequenced in a study of blood T cell repertoires in COVID-19. The wider study: Acute and convalescent COVID-19 samples came from the United States, Italy and Spain.

V dropped 3 bases and J dropped 0; count of bases not matched to a gene: 9. Looked up from germline, CDR1 is MDHEN and CDR2 is SYDVKM. The CDR3 sequence is 17 residues long. Per the authors' pipeline: It was from reference gene primer amplification that nucleated cell counts were estimated. Clones were sequenced by immunoSEQ multiplex PCR, and TCRdb holds only the in-frame ones, with some missing. V and J calls and clone size are copied from that table; D and trimming were computed from the DNA. Altogether 220,000 or so clones are present, under 90% being singletons, with the ten largest covering 20%.

The rearrangement links TRBV28 to TRBJ2-7, with TRBD1 identical over 9 bases. Source material: peripheral blood. This TCR came from a man aged 30-40 years with active or convalescent COVID-19. The CDR3 region is CASSLAGQGSFSYEQYF. The CDR3 DNA reads TGTGCCAGCAGTTTGGCAGGACAGGGGTCCTTCTCCTACGAGCAGTACTTC.